This entry describes one T cell receptor beta chain. Trimming cost V 0 bases and J 6 bases, with 17 bases left between them. The CDR3 extends over 16 amino acids. Germline V gene lookup returns CDR1 MNHNS and CDR2 SASEGT. The data are from a study of cytomegalovirus exposure and HLA in healthy donors. PCR involved 60 Vbeta and 13 Jbeta primers. Using immunoSEQ multiplex PCR, the repertoire was profiled, and TCRdb retains in-frame clones only, with some absent. The sample consists of fewer than 200,000 clones, approximately 84% of them appearing once. The rearrangement joins TRBV6-1 to TRBJ1-2, with a tentative D call TRBD1 (6 bases). Material: PBMCs. The origin of this receptor is a girl under three years old in good health and CMV-seronegative. CDR3 DNA sequence: TGTGCCAGCAGTGAAGCGAGGGGGGGGCAGGGTCATGGCTACACCTTC. Translating gives CASSEARGGQGHGYTF.